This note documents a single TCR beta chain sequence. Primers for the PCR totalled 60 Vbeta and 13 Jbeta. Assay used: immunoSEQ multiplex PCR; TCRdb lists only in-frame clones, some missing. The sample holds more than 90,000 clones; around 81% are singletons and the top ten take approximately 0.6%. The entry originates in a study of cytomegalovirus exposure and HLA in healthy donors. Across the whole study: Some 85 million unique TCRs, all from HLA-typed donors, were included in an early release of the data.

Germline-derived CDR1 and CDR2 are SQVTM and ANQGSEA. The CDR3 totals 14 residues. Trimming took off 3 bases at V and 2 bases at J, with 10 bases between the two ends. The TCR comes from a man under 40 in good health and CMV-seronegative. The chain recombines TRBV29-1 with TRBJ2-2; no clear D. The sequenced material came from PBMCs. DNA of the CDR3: TGCAGCGTTGAGTCAGGATATAACACCGGGGAGCTGTTTTTT. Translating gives CSVESGYNTGELFF.